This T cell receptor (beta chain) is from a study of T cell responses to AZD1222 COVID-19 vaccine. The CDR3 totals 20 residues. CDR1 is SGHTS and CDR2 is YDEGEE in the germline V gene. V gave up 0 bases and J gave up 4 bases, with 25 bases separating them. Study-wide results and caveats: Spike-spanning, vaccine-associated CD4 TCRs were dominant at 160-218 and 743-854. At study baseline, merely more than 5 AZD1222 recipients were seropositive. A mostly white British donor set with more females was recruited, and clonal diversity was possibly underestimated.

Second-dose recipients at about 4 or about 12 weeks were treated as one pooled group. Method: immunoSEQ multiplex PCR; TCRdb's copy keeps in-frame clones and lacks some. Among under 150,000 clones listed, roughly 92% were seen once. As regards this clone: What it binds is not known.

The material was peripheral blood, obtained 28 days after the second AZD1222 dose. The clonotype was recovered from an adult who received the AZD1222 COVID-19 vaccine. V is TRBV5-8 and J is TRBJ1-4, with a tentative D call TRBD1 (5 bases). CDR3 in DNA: TGTGCCAGCAGCTTGGACCCTCGCGGGACGCAGGGCCATTTTAATGAAAAACTGTTTTTT. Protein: CASSLDPRGTQGHFNEKLFF. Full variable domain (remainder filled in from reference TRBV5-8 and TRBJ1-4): EAGVTQSPTHLIKTRGQQATLRCSPISGHTSVYWYQQALGLGLQFLLWYDEGEERNRGNFPPRFSGRQFPNYSSELNVNALELEDSALYLCASSLDPRGTQGHFNEKLFFGSGTQLSVL.